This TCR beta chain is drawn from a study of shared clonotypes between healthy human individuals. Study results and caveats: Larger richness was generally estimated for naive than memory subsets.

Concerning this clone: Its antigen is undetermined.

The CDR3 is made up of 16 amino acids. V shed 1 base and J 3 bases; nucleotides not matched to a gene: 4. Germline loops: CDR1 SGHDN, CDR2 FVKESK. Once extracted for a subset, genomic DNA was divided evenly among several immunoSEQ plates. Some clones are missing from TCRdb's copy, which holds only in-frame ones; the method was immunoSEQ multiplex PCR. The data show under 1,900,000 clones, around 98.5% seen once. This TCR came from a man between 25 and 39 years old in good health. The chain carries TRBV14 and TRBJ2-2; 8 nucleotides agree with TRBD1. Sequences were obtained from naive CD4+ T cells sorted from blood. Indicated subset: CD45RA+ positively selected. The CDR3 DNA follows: TGTGCCAGCAGCCAAGTGGCAGGGGGCTACACCGGGGAGCTGTTTTTT. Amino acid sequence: CASSQVAGGYTGELFF.